This TCR beta chain was sequenced during a study of T-cell memory formation after mild COVID-19. Overall study results and limits: A second wave of clones peaked on day 37, and their SARS-CoV-2 specificity went unconfirmed. The finding that pre-infection memory included some responding clones suggested that cross-reactive memory joined. Clones contracting over day 15 to 85 were CD4/CD8 balanced, with later expanders leaning CD4+. Chiefly within CM and EM were the contracting CD4+ clones; CD8+ ones were within EMRA.

TCRdb called the 5' RACE reads again in MiXCR, with one record for every CDR3 protein. The sample carries roughly 600,000 distinct CDR3 sequences, roughly 18% recorded once. Trimming cost V 6 bases and J 5 bases, with 8 bases left between them. This CDR3 has 12 residues. This clonotype was counted ten times or more. Antigen: not known. The specimen was PBMCs or a T cell subset sorted from them (not recorded which). The TCR sequence derives from an adult woman who had mild COVID-19 (a few samples of this study predate the infection). Cell type and time point are not known. The gene calls are TRBV12-3 or TRBV12-4 and TRBJ2-1, with D uncertain. CDR3 nucleotides: TGTGCCAGCAGGATTAAGGACAATGAGCAGTTCTTC. Protein product: CASRIKDNEQFF.